The clone carrying this T cell receptor (beta chain) was recorded once. Ages ranged from about 18 to 89 years, with residence in about 23 US areas. Clones were read by immunoSEQ multiplex PCR, and TCRdb kept only the in-frame ones, dropping some. The sample lists 180,000 or so clones; 70% to 90% were seen once. With 4 bases clipped from V and 2 bases from J, the junction kept 4 bases outside the gene matches. Germline CDR1 SGHRS, CDR2 YFSETQ. The CDR3 consists of 14 residues. The source of the sample is a study of blood T cell repertoires in COVID-19. Study at large: Donors in the United States, Italy and Spain gave samples during acute or convalescent COVID-19.

The chain links TRBV5-1 to TRBJ2-3; 7 bases align to TRBD2. Material for sequencing was PBMCs or T cells enriched from blood (not recorded which). The origin of this receptor is a woman aged 45 to 65 who had recovered from COVID-19. CDR3 sequence: CASSGGLDTDTQYF. The CDR3 coding sequence is TGCGCCAGCAGCGGAGGACTAGACACAGATACGCAGTATTTT.